Listed here are 6 T cell receptor beta chains from one sample, sequenced in a study of response to subunit inactivated influenza vaccine. MiXCR, applied by TCRdb to the RT-PCR reads, yields one record per CDR3 protein. The table shows about 160,000 distinct CDR3 sequences, with roughly 11% occurring only once. Sample: non-naive T cells sorted from PBMCs, taken roughly 6 weeks after vaccination. These TCRs come from a man aged 45-60 years who received an inactivated influenza vaccine.

The sample holds a few counts of this clonotype. This chain links TRBV20-1 with TRBJ2-3, with TRBD2 matching 9 bases. CDR3 length: 15 residues. V was pared by 0 bases and J by 6 bases, with 7 bases of the junction left unmatched. Germline CDR1 is DFQATT and CDR2 is SNEGSKA (reference sequence). For the CDR3, the DNA is TGCAGTGCTAGAGATCTCGGCGGGAGGGGTGATACGCAGTATTTT. Its protein is CSARDLGGRGDTQYF.

The rearrangement links TRBV2 to TRBJ1-5; the D is unclear. Germline CDR1 reads SNHLY; CDR2 reads FYNNEI. Trimming cost V 6 bases and J 3 bases, with 15 bases left between them. CDR3 length: 15 residues. The CDR3 here is CASRKDGGINQPQHF. Here the CDR3 DNA reads TGTGCCAGCAGGAAGGACGGCGGGATCAATCAGCCCCAGCATTTT.

This clonotype showed up many times. This sequence joins TRBV6-1 and TRBJ2-2, with 7 bases matching TRBD1. The length of the CDR3 is 13 residues. Germline V gives CDR1 MNHNS, CDR2 SASEGT. Trimming at V came to 6 bases and at J to 6 bases, leaving 4 bases not matched to a gene. CDR3: CASRDGTAGELFF. CDR3 nucleotide sequence: TGTGCCAGCAGAGACGGGACAGCCGGGGAGCTGTTTTTT.

This clonotype was observed a handful of times. V gene TRBV28 combines with J gene TRBJ1-2; 7 bases match TRBD1. After removal of 7 bases from V and 3 bases from J, the junction contained 11 bases not matched to a gene. CDR1 is MDHEN and CDR2 is SYDVKM in the germline V gene. The CDR3 sequence is 15 residues long. The CDR3 spells CASKLRAQGYYGYTF. In DNA, the CDR3 is TGTGCCAGCAAACTACGGGCACAGGGGTACTATGGCTACACCTTC.

This clonotype has ten or more counts. The J gene is TRBJ2-3, the V gene TRBV12-3 or TRBV12-4; 9 positions match TRBD2. The CDR3 is made up of 17 amino acids. Trimming removed 0 bases from V and 4 bases from J; junction bases left unmatched: 8. CDR3 nucleotides: TGTGCCAGCAGTTTAGCCCCGAGTAGCGGGAGTGCAGATACGCAGTATTTT. Translating it yields CASSLAPSSGSADTQYF.

This clonotype was recorded a few times. The chain links TRBV7-3 to TRBJ2-2, with TRBD2 matching 12 bases. The germline CDR1 and CDR2 sequences are SGHTA and FQGTGA. Trimming removed 5 bases from V and 5 bases from J; junction bases left unmatched: 3. This CDR3 has 15 residues. Written as DNA, the CDR3 is TGTGCCAGCAGCCCACTAGCGGGAGGAACCGGGGAGCTGTTTTTT. Amino acid sequence: CASSPLAGGTGELFF.